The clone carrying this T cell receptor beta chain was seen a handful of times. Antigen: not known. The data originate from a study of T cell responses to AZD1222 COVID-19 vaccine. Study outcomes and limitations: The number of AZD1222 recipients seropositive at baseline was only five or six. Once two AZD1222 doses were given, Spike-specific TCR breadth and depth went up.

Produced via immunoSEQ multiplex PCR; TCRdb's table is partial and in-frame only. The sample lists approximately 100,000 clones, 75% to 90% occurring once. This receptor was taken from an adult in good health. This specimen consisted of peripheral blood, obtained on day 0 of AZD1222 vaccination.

CDR3 residues: CASSLSRGEQYF. CDR3 coding DNA: TGTGCCAGCAGCTTAAGCCGGGGCGAGCAGTACTTC. This chain joins TRBV7-9 and TRBJ2-7, with D possibly being TRBD2 (5 bases). The germline V and J ends were trimmed by 2 bases and 6 bases, with 8 bases remaining between them. Per germline, CDR1 SEHNR and CDR2 FQNEAQ (reference sequence). The CDR3 contains 12 residues.